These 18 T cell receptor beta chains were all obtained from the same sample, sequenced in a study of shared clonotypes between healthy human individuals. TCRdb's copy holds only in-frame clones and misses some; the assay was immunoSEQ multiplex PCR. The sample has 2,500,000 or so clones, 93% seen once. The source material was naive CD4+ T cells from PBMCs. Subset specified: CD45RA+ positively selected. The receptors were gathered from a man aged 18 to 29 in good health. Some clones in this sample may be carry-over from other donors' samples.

In DNA form, the CDR3 reads TGCGCCAGCAGCAGAGGACAGGGAGGGGGCTACGAGCAGTACTTC. Its protein is CASSRGQGGGYEQYF. This chain joins TRBV5-1 and TRBJ2-7; TRBD1 might be the D (8 bases). Germline values: CDR1 SGHRS, CDR2 YFSETQ. Deletions cut 4 bases from V and 3 bases from J, with 17 bases between. This CDR3 has 15 amino acids.

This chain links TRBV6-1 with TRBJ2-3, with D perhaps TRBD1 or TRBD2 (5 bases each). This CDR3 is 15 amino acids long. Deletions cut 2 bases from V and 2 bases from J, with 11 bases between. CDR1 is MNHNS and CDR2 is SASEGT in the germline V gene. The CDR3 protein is CASSERDGFTDTQYF. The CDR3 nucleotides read TGTGCCAGCAGTGAACGGGACGGGTTCACAGATACGCAGTATTTT.

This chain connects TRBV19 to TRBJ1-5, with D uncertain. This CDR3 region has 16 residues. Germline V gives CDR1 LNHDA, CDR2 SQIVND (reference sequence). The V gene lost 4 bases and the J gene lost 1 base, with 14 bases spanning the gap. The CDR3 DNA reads TGTGCCAGTAGTAGCCGGCTTGGGGTAAGCAATCAGCCCCAGCATTTT. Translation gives CASSSRLGVSNQPQHF.

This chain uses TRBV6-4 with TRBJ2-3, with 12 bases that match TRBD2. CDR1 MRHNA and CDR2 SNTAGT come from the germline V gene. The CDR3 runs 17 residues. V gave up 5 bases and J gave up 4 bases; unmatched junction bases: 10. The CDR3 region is CASSRTSGTTTADTQYF. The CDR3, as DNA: TGTGCCAGCAGTAGGACTAGCGGGACTACTACCGCAGATACGCAGTATTTT.

CDR3 residues: CASTKDYTDEQYF. The CDR3 region has the DNA TGTGCCAGCACGAAAGATTATACTGACGAGCAGTACTTC. The rearrangement uses TRBV18 and TRBJ2-7; no clear D. This CDR3 spans 13 amino acids. V was trimmed by 8 bases and J by 5 bases, leaving 16 bases between them. Germline CDR1 is KGHSH and CDR2 is LQKENI.

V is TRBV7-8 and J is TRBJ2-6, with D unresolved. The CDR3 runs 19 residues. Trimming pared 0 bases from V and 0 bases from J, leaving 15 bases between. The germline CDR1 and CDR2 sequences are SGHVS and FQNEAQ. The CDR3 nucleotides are TGTGCCAGCAGCTTAGCGTATAGGTACACCAGCTCTGGGGCCAACGTCCTGACTTTC. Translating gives CASSLAYRYTSSGANVLTF.

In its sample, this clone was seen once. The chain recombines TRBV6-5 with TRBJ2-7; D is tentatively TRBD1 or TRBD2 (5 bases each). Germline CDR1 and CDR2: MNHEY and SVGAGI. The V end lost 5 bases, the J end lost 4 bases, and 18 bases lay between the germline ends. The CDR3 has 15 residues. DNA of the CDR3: TGTGCCAGCAGTAGGGGAGACAGTTTCCCATACGAGCAGTACTTC. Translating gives CASSRGDSFPYEQYF.

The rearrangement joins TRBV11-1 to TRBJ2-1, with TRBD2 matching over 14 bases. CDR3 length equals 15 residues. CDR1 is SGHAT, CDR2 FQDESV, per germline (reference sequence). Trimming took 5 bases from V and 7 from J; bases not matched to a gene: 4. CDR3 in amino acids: CASSQGLAGVNEQFF. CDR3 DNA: TGTGCCAGCAGCCAGGGACTAGCGGGAGTGAATGAGCAGTTCTTC.

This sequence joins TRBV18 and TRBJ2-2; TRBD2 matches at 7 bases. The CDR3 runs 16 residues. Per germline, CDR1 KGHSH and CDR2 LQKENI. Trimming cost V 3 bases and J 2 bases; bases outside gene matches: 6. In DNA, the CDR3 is TGTGCCAGCTCACCCTTCGGCGGGGGTAACACCGGGGAGCTGTTTTTT. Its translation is CASSPFGGGNTGELFF.

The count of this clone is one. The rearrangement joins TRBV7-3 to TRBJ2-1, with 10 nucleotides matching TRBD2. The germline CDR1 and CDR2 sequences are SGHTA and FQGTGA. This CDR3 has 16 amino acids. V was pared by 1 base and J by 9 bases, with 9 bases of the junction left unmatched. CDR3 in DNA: TGTGCCAGCAGCTTAATTCAAGCGGGAGGGATGAGTGAGCAGTTCTTC. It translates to CASSLIQAGGMSEQFF. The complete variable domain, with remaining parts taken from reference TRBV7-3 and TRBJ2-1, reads GAGVSQTPSNKVTEKGKYVELRCDPISGHTALYWYRQSLGQGPEFLIYFQGTGAADDSGLPNDRFFAVRPEGSVSTLKIQRTERGDSAVYLCASSLIQAGGMSEQFFGPGTRLTVL.

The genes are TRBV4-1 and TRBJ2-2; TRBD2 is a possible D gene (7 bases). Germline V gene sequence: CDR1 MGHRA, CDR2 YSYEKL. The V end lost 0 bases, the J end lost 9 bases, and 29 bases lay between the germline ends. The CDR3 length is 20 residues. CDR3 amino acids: CASSQELGGARTRESRELFF. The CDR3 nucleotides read TGCGCCAGCAGCCAAGAGTTGGGGGGGGCGCGGACCCGGGAAAGTCGGGAGCTGTTTTTT.

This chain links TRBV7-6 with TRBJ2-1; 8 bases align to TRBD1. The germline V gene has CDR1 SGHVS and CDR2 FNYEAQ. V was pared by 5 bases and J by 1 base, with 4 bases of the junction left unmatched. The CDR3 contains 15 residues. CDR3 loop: CASSTQGASYNEQFF. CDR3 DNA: TGTGCCAGCAGCACCCAGGGGGCATCCTACAATGAGCAGTTCTTC. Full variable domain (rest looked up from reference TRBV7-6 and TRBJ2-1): GAGVSQSPRYKVTKRGQDVALRCDPISGHVSLYWYRQALGQGPEFLTYFNYEAQQDKSGLPNDRFSAERPEGSISTLTIQRTEQRDSAMYRCASSTQGASYNEQFFGPGTRLTVL.

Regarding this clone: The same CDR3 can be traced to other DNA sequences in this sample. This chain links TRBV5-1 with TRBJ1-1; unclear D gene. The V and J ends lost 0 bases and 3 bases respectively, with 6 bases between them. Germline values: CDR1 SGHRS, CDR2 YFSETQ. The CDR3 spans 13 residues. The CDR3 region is CASSLVEDTEAFF. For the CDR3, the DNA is TGCGCCAGCAGCTTGGTGGAGGACACTGAAGCTTTCTTT.

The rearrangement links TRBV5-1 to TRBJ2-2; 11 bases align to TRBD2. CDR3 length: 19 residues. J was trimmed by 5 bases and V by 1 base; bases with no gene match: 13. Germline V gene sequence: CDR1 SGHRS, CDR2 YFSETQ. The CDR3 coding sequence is TGCGCCAGCAGCTTGTCCCGAACTAGCGGGAGTCTAGGGACCGGGGAGCTGTTTTTT. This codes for CASSLSRTSGSLGTGELFF.

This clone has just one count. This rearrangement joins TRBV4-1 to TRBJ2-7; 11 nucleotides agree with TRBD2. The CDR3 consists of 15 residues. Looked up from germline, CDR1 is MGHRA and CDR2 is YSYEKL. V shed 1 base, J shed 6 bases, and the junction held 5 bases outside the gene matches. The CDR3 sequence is CASSQVTSGRSEQYF. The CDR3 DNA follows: TGCGCCAGCAGCCAAGTAACTAGCGGGAGATCCGAGCAGTACTTC.

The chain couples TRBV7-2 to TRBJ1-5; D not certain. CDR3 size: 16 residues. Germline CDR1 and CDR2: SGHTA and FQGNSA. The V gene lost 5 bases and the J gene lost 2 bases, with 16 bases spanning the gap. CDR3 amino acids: CASSPGPGGRNQPQHF. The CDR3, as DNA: TGTGCCAGCAGCCCCGGGCCCGGAGGTCGCAATCAGCCCCAGCATTTT.

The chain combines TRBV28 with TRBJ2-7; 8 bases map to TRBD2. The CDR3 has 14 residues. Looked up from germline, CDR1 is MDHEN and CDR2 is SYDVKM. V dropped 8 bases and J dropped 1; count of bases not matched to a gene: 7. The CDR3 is CASYSSGQSYEQYF. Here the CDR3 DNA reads TGTGCCAGCTACTCTAGCGGGCAATCCTACGAGCAGTACTTC. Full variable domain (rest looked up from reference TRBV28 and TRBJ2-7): DVKVTQSSRYLVKRTGEKVFLECVQDMDHENMFWYRQDPGLGLRLIYFSYDVKMKEKGDIPEGYSVSREKKERFSLILESASTNQTSMYLCASYSSGQSYEQYFGPGTRLTVT.

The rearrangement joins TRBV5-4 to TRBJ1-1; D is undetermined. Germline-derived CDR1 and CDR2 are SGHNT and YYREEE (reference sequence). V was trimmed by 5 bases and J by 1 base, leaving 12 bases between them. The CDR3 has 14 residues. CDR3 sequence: CASSLWAKNTEAFF. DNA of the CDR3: TGTGCCAGCAGTCTATGGGCGAAGAACACTGAAGCTTTCTTT.